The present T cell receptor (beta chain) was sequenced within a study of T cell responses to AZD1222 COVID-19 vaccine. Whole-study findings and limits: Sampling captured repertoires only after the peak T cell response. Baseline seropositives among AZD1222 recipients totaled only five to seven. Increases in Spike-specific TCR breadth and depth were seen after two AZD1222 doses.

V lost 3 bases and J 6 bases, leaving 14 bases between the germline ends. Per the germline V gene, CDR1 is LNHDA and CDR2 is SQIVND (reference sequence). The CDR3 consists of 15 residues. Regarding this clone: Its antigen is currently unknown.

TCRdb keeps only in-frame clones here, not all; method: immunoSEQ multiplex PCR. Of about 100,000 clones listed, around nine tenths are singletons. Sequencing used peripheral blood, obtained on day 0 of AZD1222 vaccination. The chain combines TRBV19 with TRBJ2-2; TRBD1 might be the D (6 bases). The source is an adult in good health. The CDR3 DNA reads TGTGCCAGTAGTATGGTTAAAGCAGGGGCCGGGGAGCTGTTTTTT. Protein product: CASSMVKAGAGELFF. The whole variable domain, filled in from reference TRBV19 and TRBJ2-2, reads DGGITQSPKYLFRKEGQNVTLSCEQNLNHDAMYWYRQDPGQGLRLIYYSQIVNDFQKGDIAEGYSVSREKKESFPLTVTSAQKNPTAFYLCASSMVKAGAGELFFGEGSRLTVL.